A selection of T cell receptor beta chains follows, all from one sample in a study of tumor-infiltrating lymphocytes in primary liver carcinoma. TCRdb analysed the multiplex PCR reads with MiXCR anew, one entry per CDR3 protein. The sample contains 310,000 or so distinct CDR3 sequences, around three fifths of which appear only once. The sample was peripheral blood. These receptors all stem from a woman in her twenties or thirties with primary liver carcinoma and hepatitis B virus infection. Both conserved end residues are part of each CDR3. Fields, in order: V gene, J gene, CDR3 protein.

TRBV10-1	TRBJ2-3	CASSERAGVADTQYF
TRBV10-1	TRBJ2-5	CASSEGHQGRETQYF
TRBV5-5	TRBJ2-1	CASSLAISGRVDEQFF
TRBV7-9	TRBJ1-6	CASTAYGVNNSPLHF
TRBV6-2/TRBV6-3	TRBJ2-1	CASSYWPGTAYNEQFF
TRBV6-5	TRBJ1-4	CASSYSTQLDEKLFF
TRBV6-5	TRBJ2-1	CASSYGDFSRGQFF
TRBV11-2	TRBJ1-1	CANSPRAGTEAFF
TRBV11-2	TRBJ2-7	CANSFTGSYEQYF
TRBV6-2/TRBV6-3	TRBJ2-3	CASRGDRMLTDTRYF
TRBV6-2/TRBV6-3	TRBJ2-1	CASSYAWGNEQFF
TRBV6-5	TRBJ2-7	CASSSPGTGVEQYF
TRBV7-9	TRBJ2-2	CASSAGLAANTGELFF
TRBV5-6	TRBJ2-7	CASSSVLSGRPWDEQYF
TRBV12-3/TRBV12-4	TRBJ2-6	CASSFWGANVLTF
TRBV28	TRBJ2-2	CASAWGRGTGELFF
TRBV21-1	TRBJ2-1	CASSKPFGGRKRRENEQFF